This T cell receptor beta chain was profiled in a study of OX40 agonist ivuxolimab in advanced cancers. Overall study context: Head and neck, renal cell, melanoma or hepatocellular carcinoma were the cancers that dose-escalation patients had.

Using immunoSEQ multiplex PCR, the repertoire was profiled, and TCRdb retains in-frame clones only, with some absent. The table lists 90,000 or so clones, roughly 90% of them singletons. Study-level results: There were, on average, more expanded clones in CD8+ T cells than in CD4+. Clones of CD4+ and CD8+ blood T cells grew by week 6 at doses of 0.1 to 3.0 mg/kg.

As concerns this clone: Its antigen remains unknown.

V was cut by 4 bases and J by 2 bases, with 8 bases left in between. This CDR3 region has 13 residues. Looked up from germline, CDR1 is SEHNR and CDR2 is FQNEAQ (reference sequence). J is TRBJ1-1 and V is TRBV7-9; unclear D gene. The source of this sequence is an adult with an advanced solid tumor such as melanoma, head and neck, liver or kidney cancer. The sequences come from CD4+ or CD8+ T cells sorted from blood, collected in a trial of the OX40 agonist ivuxolimab. The CDR3 reads CASSSLANTEAFF. The CDR3 nucleotides read TGTGCCAGCAGCTCCCTGGCAAACACTGAAGCTTTCTTT.